The rows below give T cell receptor beta chains drawn from one sample of a study of shared clonotypes between healthy human individuals. The method was immunoSEQ multiplex PCR; TCRdb's version includes in-frame clones alone and lacks a portion of them. This sample yields about 2.1 million clones, of which 80% to 95% are seen a single time; around 1.7% belongs to the top ten. The sequenced sample consisted of naive CD8+ T cells from PBMCs. These receptors were taken from a young man in good health. Some clones in this sample may be carry-over from other donors' samples. Each CDR3 is given with its conserved first and last residue. The order of the fields is D gene, clone size, V gene, J gene, CDR3 protein, CDR3 DNA. D genes are given only for firm matches. Expanded clones are given a class, and other clones once, few, many or no size at all.

.	.	TRBV2	TRBJ1-2	CASSEVGYHGYTF	TGTGCCAGCAGTGAAGTCGGGTATCATGGCTACACCTTC
.	.	TRBV27	TRBJ2-7	CASSLPGHYEQYF	TGTGCCAGCAGTTTACCCGGACACTACGAGCAGTACTTC
.	.	TRBV11-2	TRBJ2-7	CASSPDGRLSYEQYF	TGTGCCAGCTCCCCCGATGGACGTCTCTCCTACGAGCAGTACTTC
.	.	TRBV28	TRBJ2-7	CASRLASKTYEQYF	TGTGCCAGCAGGTTGGCTTCTAAAACCTACGAGCAGTACTTC
.	.	TRBV11-2	TRBJ2-1	CASSLGPSVAYNEQFF	TGTGCCAGCAGCTTAGGCCCTAGCGTTGCCTACAATGAGCAGTTCTTC
TRBD2	.	TRBV14	TRBJ2-7	CASSLGRAREQYF	TGTGCCAGCAGCCTCGGGAGGGCCCGCGAGCAGTACTTC
TRBD2	.	TRBV15	TRBJ2-3	CATSRLAGTQYF	TGTGCCACCAGCAGACTAGCGGGTACGCAGTATTTT
.	.	TRBV18	TRBJ1-1	CASSPPSLAGVYTEAFF	TGTGCCAGCTCACCACCATCGTTGGCGGGGGTTTACACTGAAGCTTTCTTT
.	.	TRBV30	TRBJ2-1	CAWRRTDPGDYEQFF	TGTGCCTGGAGGAGGACTGACCCGGGGGACTATGAGCAGTTCTTC
TRBD1	.	TRBV4-2	TRBJ1-5	CASSQSPDRGRVDSNQPQHF	TGTGCCAGCAGCCAGTCACCTGACAGGGGGCGCGTTGATAGCAATCAGCCCCAGCATTTT
TRBD1	once	TRBV6-5	TRBJ1-2	CASSPDRGVYGYTF	TGTGCCAGCAGTCCTGACAGGGGGGTCTATGGCTACACCTTC
.	.	TRBV19	TRBJ2-2	CASSIGVRPNTGELFF	TGTGCCAGTAGTATAGGGGTCAGACCGAACACCGGGGAGCTGTTTTTT
.	.	TRBV27	TRBJ2-7	CASTQGWEQYF	TGTGCCAGCACCCAAGGTTGGGAGCAGTACTTC
TRBD2	.	TRBV4-1	TRBJ2-1	CASSQTSYGEQFF	TGCGCCAGCAGCCAGACTAGCTACGGTGAGCAGTTCTTC
TRBD1	.	TRBV2	TRBJ2-7	CASRHRQGPLSHEQYF	TGTGCCAGCCGACACAGACAGGGACCGTTGAGCCACGAGCAGTACTTC
.	.	TRBV28	TRBJ1-4	CASSLSSGAKLFF	TGTGCCAGCAGTTTGTCATCAGGGGCCAAACTGTTTTTT
.	.	TRBV28	TRBJ2-2	CASSSGQTLNTGELFF	TGTGCCAGCAGTTCCGGACAGACTTTGAACACCGGGGAGCTGTTTTTT
TRBD2	once	TRBV27	TRBJ2-7	CASSLEGTSGYEQYF	TGTGCCAGCAGTTTGGAAGGGACTAGCGGATACGAGCAGTACTTC
TRBD1	.	TRBV6-5	TRBJ2-5	CASSSLGTGYQETQYF	TGTGCCAGCAGTTCCTTAGGGACAGGATACCAAGAGACCCAGTACTTC
.	.	TRBV4-2	TRBJ2-2	CASSVSTGELFF	TGTGCCAGCAGTGTTTCCACCGGGGAGCTGTTTTTT
TRBD1	.	TRBV28	TRBJ1-2	CATRGGYYGYTF	TGTGCCACCAGGGGGGGCTACTATGGCTACACCTTC
TRBD1	.	TRBV4-3	TRBJ1-1	CASSPSQGAVEAFF	TGCGCCAGCAGCCCCTCACAGGGGGCGGTTGAAGCTTTCTTT
TRBD2	once	TRBV9	TRBJ2-1	CASRGTSGRAANEQFF	TGTGCCAGCAGGGGGACTAGCGGGAGGGCGGCTAATGAGCAGTTCTTC
TRBD1	.	TRBV29-1	TRBJ1-2	CSGAGQGGGYTF	TGCAGCGGCGCGGGACAGGGCGGGGGCTACACCTTC
.	.	TRBV7-2	TRBJ1-2	CASSHRGRVDYGYTF	TGTGCCAGCAGCCACCGGGGCAGGGTGGACTATGGCTACACCTTC
.	.	TRBV7-9	TRBJ2-7	CASSLASGTYEQYF	TGTGCCAGCAGCTTAGCTTCAGGGACCTACGAGCAGTACTTC
TRBD1	.	TRBV7-9	TRBJ2-7	CASPPEQGVFYEQYF	TGTGCCAGCCCTCCAGAACAGGGGGTCTTTTACGAGCAGTACTTC
TRBD2	.	TRBV11-2	TRBJ2-7	CASSLGFLYGTSVIYEQYF	TGTGCCAGCAGCTTAGGGTTCTTATATGGGACTAGCGTTATCTACGAGCAGTACTTC
.	.	TRBV6-1	TRBJ2-5	CASSANEQLLTQETQYF	TGTGCCAGCAGTGCCAACGAACAGCTCCTCACCCAGGAGACCCAGTACTTC
.	.	TRBV28	TRBJ2-7	CASSLSGALYEQYF	TGTGCCAGCAGTTTATCCGGGGCGCTCTACGAGCAGTACTTC
TRBD2	.	TRBV4-1	TRBJ2-2	CASSQVAGSNTGELFF	TGCGCCAGCAGCCAAGTAGCGGGCTCTAACACCGGGGAGCTGTTTTTT
.	.	TRBV5-4	TRBJ1-2	CASSPSDYGYTF	TGTGCCAGCAGCCCAAGCGACTATGGCTACACCTTC
TRBD1	few	TRBV28	TRBJ2-5	CASSLDREETQYF	TGTGCCAGCAGCCTGGACAGGGAAGAGACCCAGTACTTC
.	.	TRBV11-2	TRBJ1-3	CASSFGLSSGNTIYF	TGTGCCAGCAGCTTCGGGTTGAGCTCTGGAAACACCATATATTTT
.	.	TRBV4-1	TRBJ2-5	CASSQREGWETQYF	TGCGCCAGCAGCCAGAGGGAAGGGTGGGAGACCCAGTACTTC
TRBD2	.	TRBV9	TRBJ2-7	CASSPSGRFHEQYF	TGTGCCAGCAGCCCTAGCGGAAGGTTCCACGAGCAGTACTTC
.	.	TRBV6-1	TRBJ1-3	CASSELAGAGNTIYF	TGTGCCAGCAGTGAATTGGCAGGAGCCGGAAACACCATATATTTT
.	.	TRBV7-2	TRBJ2-5	CASSLGPSLRETQYF	TGTGCCAGCAGCTTAGGTCCAAGCCTTAGGGAGACCCAGTACTTC
TRBD1	.	TRBV5-4	TRBJ2-7	CAGVQGAEQYF	TGTGCCGGGGTCCAGGGGGCCGAGCAGTACTTC
.	.	TRBV7-6	TRBJ1-4	CASSFSGAGEKLFF	TGTGCCAGCAGCTTTTCAGGGGCCGGGGAAAAACTGTTTTTT
.	.	TRBV7-3	TRBJ1-1	CASSFVNGGEAFF	TGTGCCAGCAGCTTTGTGAATGGGGGGGAAGCTTTCTTT
.	once	TRBV4-2	TRBJ1-4	CASSQARSRGEKLFF	TGTGCCAGCAGCCAAGCGAGGAGCCGGGGTGAAAAACTGTTTTTT
.	.	TRBV2	TRBJ1-6	CASSEAALNQAPLHF	TGTGCCAGCAGTGAAGCTGCTTTAAACCAGGCCCCCCTCCACTTT
.	.	TRBV5-1	TRBJ2-7	CASSLASVAYEQYF	TGCGCCAGCAGCTTGGCTAGCGTTGCCTACGAGCAGTACTTC
.	.	TRBV13	TRBJ2-7	CASSLGSGPLRGQYF	TGTGCCAGCAGCTTAGGCAGCGGACCACTACGAGGGCAGTACTTC
TRBD2	.	TRBV30	TRBJ2-7	CAWDGTSGRRTYEQYF	TGTGCCTGGGATGGGACTAGCGGAAGGCGTACCTACGAGCAGTACTTC
TRBD1	few	TRBV9	TRBJ1-1	CASGQGNTEAFF	TGTGCCAGTGGACAGGGGAACACTGAAGCTTTCTTT